This entry features one TCR beta chain sequence. This clone occurred once. The antigen this receptor binds is unknown. The record has no base qualities; no much larger clone is one base away. This record belongs to a study of control samples from healthy donors and cancer patients (dated by TCRdb to the early 2020s). The method was the immunoSEQ multiplex PCR assay. Here the immuneACCESS table is served through TCRdb, limited to in-frame sequences with V and J called. Missing clones are a known gap in these copies; in checked studies unresolved V genes cover under half, and the rest lacks a known reason. A total of 80,000 to 100,000 clones appear in this sample, approximately 92% of them only once. Of the sample, approximately 3% is held by the ten largest clones. From its cysteine to its phenylalanine, the CDR3 spans 16 amino acids. CDR3 DNA only is kept here, 48 bases in frame from base 1.

Sample: blood. This clonotype was obtained from a human donor in good health. The donor label of this sample is uncertain. The rearranged chain carries TRBV21-1 and TRBJ1-5; TRBD1, as called in the table, went unchecked against the DNA. TRBV21-1 is tagged as a pseudogene. The CDR3 loop reads CASSRISGQANQPQHF. The bases are TGTGCCAGCAGCCGAATATCGGGACAAGCCAATCAGCCCCAGCATTTT.